The present entry profiles one T cell receptor (beta chain) with its context. Its target is unknown. CDR3 length: 15 residues. The J segment lost 4 bases and the V segment lost 5 bases, leaving 7 bases of the junction unmatched. Germline V gene sequence: CDR1 SGHRS, CDR2 YFSETQ. This cohort consisted of healthy bone marrow donors. The data were taken from a study of cytomegalovirus exposure and HLA in healthy donors. Study-level points and caveats: Trimming of TCR beta V- and J-genes showed a link, identified in a later analysis, to a missense DCLRE1C variant. CMV serostatus stood as the only immune exposure information on hand. Testing in vitro showed three CMV-associated chains specific for CMV antigens.

Use of 60 Vbeta and 13 Jbeta primers characterized the PCR. The repertoire was sequenced with immunoSEQ multiplex PCR; TCRdb's copy has only in-frame clones and lacks some. The data show roughly 230,000 clones, around 80% seen once. V gene TRBV5-1 combines with J gene TRBJ2-5, with 11 bases that match TRBD2. The sequencing sample was made of PBMCs. This clonotype was obtained from a boy between 5 and 17 years old in good health and CMV-seronegative. CDR3 amino acids: CASRGLAGGRETQYF. Here the CDR3 DNA reads TGCGCCAGCAGAGGGTTAGCGGGGGGGCGAGAGACCCAGTACTTC.